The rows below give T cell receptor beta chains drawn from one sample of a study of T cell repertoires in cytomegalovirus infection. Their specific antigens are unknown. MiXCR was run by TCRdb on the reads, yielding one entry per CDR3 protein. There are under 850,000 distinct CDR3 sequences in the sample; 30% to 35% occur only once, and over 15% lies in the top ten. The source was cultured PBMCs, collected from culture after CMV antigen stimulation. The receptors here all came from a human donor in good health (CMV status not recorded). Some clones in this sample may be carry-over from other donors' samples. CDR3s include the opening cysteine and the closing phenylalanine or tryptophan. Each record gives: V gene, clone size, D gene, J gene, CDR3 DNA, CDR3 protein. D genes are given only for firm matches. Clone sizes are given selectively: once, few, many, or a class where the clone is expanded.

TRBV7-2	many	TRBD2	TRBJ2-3	TGTGCCAGCAGCTTAGTTGAAGCGGGAGGGCCGTTCGGCACAGATACGCAGTATTTT	CASSLVEAGGPFGTDTQYF
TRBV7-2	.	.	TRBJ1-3	TGTGCCAGCAGCTTAGGAGTTAGGGTGGGAGGAAACACCATATATTTT	CASSLGVRVGGNTIYF
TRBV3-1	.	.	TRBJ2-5	TGTGCCAGCAGCCAATCCCCCGAGGGGACCCAGTACTTC	CASSQSPEGTQYF
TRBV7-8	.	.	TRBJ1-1	TGTGCCAGCAGCTCAGGGAGGCTGAACACTGAAGCTTTCTTT	CASSSGRLNTEAFF
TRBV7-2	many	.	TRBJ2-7	TGTGCCAGCACCCACCTGCCGGATACCTACGAGCAGTACTTC	CASTHLPDTYEQYF
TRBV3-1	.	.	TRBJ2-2	TGTGCCAGCAGCCAAGTTTCGGCAGCGGCCGCACTCACCGGGGAGCTGTTTTTT	CASSQVSAAAALTGELFF
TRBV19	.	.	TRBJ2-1	TGTGCCAGTAGTGTCCTGGGGGCTATGGGGGATGAGCAGTTCTTC	CASSVLGAMGDEQFF
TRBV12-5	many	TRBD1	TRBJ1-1	TGTGCTAGTGGTTTGATAACAGGGGCTGACACTGAAGCTTTCTTT	CASGLITGADTEAFF
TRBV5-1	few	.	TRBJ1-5	TGCGCCAGCAGCTTCAGTGGACAACCAAATCAGCCCCAGCATTTT	CASSFSGQPNQPQHF
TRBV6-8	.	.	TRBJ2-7	TGTGCCACAAACCCGGCTAGCTCCTACGAGCAGTACTTC	CATNPASSYEQYF
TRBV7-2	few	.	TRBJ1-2	TGTGCCAGCAGCTTATCTGGGGCCGCCCGGAGTGGCTACACCTTC	CASSLSGAARSGYTF